The clone carrying this T cell receptor delta chain is labeled medium-sized. A far larger clone lies a single base away; this is likely a read error. This record belongs to a study of human gamma delta and Vdelta1 T cells. TCRdb reanalyzed the PCR reads using CATT. The table has 600 to 700 delta-chain clones, 19% seen once; the top ten hold about 88%. Germline-derived CDR1 and CDR2 are TSWWSYY and QGS. Unmatched junction bases numbered 29, after V lost 3 bases and J lost 0 bases. The CDR3 runs 24 residues. The receptor was isolated from a human donor in good health. The gene calls are TRDV1 and TRDJ1; 9 nucleotides match TRDD3. Sequencing was performed on Vdelta1 gamma-delta T cells from blood. In DNA form, the CDR3 reads TGTGCTCTTGGGGAGTCCCTCTCTCTTCCGGGCTACTGGGGGACTTACTCTTACACCGATAAACTCATCTTT. This sequence encodes CALGESLSLPGYWGTYSYTDKLIF.